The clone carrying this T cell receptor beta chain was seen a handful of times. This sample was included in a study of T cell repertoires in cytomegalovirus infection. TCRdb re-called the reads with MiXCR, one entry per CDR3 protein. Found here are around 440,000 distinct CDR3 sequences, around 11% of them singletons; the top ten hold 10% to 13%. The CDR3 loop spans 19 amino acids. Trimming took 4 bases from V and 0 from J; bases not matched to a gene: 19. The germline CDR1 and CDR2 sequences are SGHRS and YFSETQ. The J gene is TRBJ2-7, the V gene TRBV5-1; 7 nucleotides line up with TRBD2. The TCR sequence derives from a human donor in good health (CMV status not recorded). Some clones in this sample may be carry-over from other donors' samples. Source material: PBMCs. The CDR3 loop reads CASSTTYGGSGLPSYEQYF. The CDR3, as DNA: TGCGCCAGCAGCACCACCTATGGGGGTAGCGGGCTACCCTCCTACGAGCAGTACTTC.